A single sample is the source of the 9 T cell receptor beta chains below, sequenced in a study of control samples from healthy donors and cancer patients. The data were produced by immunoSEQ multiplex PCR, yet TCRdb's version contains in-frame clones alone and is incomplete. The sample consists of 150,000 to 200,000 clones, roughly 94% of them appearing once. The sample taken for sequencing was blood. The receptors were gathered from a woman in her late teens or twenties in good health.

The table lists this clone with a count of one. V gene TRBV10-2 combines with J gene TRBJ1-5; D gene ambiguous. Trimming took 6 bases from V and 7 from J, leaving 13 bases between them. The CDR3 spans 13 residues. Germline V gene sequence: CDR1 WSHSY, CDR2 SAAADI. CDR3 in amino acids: CASRGSPGQPQHF. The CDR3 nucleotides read TGCGCCAGCAGGGGAAGCCCTGGGCAGCCCCAGCATTTT.

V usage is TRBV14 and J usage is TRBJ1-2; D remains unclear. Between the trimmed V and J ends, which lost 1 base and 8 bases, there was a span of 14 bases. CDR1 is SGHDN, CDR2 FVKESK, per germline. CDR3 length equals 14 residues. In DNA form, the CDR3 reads TGTGCCAGCAGCCAAGTAGGAGGCTTGGGAGGCTACACCTTC. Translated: CASSQVGGLGGYTF.

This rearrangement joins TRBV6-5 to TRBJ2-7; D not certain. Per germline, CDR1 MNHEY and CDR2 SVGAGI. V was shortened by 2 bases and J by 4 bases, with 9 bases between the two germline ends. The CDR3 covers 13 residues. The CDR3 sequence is CASSYQGPYEQYF. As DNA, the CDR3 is TGTGCCAGCAGTTACCAAGGACCTTACGAGCAGTACTTC.

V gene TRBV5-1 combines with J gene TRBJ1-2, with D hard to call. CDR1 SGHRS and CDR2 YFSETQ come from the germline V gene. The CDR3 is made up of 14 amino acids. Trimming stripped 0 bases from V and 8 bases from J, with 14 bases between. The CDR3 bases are TGCGCCAGCAGCTTGGCGCAGGTCCCCGGGGGCTACACCTTC. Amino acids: CASSLAQVPGGYTF.

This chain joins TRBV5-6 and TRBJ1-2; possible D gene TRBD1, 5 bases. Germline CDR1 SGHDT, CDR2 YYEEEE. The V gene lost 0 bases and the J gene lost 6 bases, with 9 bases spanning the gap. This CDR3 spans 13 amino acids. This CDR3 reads CASSLGGTDGYTF. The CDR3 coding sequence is TGTGCCAGCAGCTTGGGGGGGACGGATGGCTACACCTTC. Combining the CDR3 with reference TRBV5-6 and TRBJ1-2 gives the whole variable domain DAGVTQSPTHLIKTRGQQVTLRCSPKSGHDTVSWYQQALGQGPQFIFQYYEEEERQRGNFPDRFSGHQFPNYSSELNVNALLLGDSALYLCASSLGGTDGYTFGSGTRLTVV.

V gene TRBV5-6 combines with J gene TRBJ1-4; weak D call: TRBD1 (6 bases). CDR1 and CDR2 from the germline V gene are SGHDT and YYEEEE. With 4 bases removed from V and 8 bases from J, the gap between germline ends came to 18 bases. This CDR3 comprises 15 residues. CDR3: CASSPPGAGREKLFF. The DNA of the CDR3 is TGTGCCAGCAGCCCTCCGGGGGCCGGGAGGGAAAAACTGTTTTTT. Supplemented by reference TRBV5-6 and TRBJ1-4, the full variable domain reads DAGVTQSPTHLIKTRGQQVTLRCSPKSGHDTVSWYQQALGQGPQFIFQYYEEEERQRGNFPDRFSGHQFPNYSSELNVNALLLGDSALYLCASSPPGAGREKLFFGSGTQLSVL.

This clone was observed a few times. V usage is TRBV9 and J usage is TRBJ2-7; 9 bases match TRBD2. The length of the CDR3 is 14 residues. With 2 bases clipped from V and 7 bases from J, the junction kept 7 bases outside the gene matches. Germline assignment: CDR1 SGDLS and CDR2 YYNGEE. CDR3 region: CASSVSGGQREQYF. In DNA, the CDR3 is TGTGCCAGCAGCGTTAGCGGGGGACAACGGGAGCAGTACTTC.

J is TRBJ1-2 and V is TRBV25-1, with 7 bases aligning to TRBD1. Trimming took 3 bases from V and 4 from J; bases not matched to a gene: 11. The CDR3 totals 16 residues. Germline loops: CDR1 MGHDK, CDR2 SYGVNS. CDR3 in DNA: TGTGCCAGCAGTGACCAAGAGGGGGCGGTCACCTATGGCTACACCTTC. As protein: CASSDQEGAVTYGYTF.

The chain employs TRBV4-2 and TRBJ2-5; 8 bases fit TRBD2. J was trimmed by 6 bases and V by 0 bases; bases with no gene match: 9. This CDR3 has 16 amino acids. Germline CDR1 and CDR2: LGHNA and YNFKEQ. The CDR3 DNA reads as TGTGCCAGCAGCCAAGAAGGTACTAGCGGCGCCCAGACCCAGTACTTC. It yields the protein CASSQEGTSGAQTQYF.